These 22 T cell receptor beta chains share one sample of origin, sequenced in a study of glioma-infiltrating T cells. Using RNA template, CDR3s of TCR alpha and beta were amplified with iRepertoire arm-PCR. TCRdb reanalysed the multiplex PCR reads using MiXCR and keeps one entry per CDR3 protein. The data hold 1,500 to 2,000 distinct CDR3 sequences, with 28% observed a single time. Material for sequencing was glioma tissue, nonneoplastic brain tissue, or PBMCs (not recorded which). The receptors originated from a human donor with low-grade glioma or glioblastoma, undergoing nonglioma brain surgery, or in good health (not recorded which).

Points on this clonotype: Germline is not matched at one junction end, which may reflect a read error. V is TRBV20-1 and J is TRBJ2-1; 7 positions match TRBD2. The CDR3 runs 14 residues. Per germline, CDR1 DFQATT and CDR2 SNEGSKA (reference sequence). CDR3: CSARGPSGYSEQFF. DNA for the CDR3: TGCAGTGCTAGAGGCCCTAGCGGCTACAGTGAGCAGTTCTTC.

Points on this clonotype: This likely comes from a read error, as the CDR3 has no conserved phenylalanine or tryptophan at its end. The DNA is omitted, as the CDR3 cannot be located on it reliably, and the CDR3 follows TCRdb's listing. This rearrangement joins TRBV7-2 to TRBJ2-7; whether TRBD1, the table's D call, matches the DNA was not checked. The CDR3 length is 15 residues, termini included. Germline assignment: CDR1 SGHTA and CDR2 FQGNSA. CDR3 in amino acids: CASNEPLSSTPFFGP.

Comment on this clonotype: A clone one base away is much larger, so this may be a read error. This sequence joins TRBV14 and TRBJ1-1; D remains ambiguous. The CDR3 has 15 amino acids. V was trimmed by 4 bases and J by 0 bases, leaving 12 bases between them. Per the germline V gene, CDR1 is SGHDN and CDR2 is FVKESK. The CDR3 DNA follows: TGTGCCAGCAGCCGATCAGGATCACTGAACACTGAAGCTTTCTTT. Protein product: CASSRSGSLNTEAFF.

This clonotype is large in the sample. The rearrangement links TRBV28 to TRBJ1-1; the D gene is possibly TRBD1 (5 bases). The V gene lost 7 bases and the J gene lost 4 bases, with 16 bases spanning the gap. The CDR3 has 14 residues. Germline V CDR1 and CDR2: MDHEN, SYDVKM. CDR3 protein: CASKAGRDTTEAFF. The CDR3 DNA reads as TGTGCCAGCAAGGCAGGGAGAGATACCACTGAAGCTTTCTTT.

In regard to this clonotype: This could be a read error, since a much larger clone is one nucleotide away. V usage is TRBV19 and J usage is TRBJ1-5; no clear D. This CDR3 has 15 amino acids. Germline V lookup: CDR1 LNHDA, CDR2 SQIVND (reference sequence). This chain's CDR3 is CASSAAGNSNKPQHF. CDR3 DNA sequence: TGTGCCAGTAGTGCCGCGGGGAATAGCAATAAGCCCCAGCATTTT.

CDR3 protein: CARRGLRLSAQYF. The CDR3 coding sequence is TGCGCCCGCCGCGGTCTGCGGCTTTCCGCGCAGTACTTC. This chain links TRBV5-1 with TRBJ2-7; D not certain. The germline CDR1 and CDR2 sequences are SGHRS and YFSETQ. The CDR3 consists of 13 residues. V was shortened by 10 bases and J by 9 bases, with 23 bases between the two germline ends.

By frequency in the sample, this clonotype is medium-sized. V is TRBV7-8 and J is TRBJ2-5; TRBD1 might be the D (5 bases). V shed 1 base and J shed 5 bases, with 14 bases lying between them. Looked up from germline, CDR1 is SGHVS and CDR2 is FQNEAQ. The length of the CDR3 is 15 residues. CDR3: CASSLVHRPGETQYF. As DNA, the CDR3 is TGTGCCAGCAGCTTAGTGCACAGGCCAGGGGAGACCCAGTACTTC.

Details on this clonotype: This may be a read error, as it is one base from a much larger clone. CDR3 sequence: CASWEREWDNEQFF. CDR3 DNA: TGTGCCAGTTGGGAGAGGGAATGGGACAATGAGCAGTTCTTC. The chain uses TRBV28 and TRBJ2-1; a weak D match, TRBD2 (5 bases). The CDR3 covers 14 residues. Trimming removed 9 bases at V and 5 bases at J, with 17 bases between. CDR1 and CDR2 (germline): MDHEN, SYDVKM.

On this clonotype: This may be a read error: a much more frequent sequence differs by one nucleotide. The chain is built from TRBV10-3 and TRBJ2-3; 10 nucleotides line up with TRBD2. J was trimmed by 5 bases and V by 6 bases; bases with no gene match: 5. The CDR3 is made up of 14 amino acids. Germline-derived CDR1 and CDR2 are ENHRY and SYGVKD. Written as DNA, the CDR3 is TGTGCCATCAGAGGACTAGCGGAAGGAGATACGCAGTATTTT. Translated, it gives CAIRGLAEGDTQYF.

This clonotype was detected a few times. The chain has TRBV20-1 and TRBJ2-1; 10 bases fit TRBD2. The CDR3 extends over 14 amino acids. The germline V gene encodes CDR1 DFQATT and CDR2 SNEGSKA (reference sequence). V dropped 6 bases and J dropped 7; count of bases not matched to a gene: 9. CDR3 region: CSAAGTSDFNEQFF. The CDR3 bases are TGCAGTGCCGCCGGGACTAGCGACTTTAATGAGCAGTTCTTC.

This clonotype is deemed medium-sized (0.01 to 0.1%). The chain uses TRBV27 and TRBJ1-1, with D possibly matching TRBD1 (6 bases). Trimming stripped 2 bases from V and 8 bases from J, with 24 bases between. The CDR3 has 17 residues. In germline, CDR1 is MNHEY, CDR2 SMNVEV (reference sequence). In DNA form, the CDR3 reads TGTGCCAGCAGTTTAACCTTCACCTCTCTTCTGGGGGGCGAAGCTTTCTTT. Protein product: CASSLTFTSLLGGEAFF.

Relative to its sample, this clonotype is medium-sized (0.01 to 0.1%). CDR3 sequence: CASSPLGTSINEQFF. CDR3 DNA: TGTGCCAGCAGTCCCCTCGGGACTAGCATAAATGAGCAGTTCTTC. The V call is TRBV6-1, the J call TRBJ2-1, with 9 positions matching TRBD2. V lost 5 bases and J lost 7; bases outside the gene matches: 9. There are 15 residues in the CDR3. Germline loops: CDR1 MNHNS, CDR2 SASEGT.

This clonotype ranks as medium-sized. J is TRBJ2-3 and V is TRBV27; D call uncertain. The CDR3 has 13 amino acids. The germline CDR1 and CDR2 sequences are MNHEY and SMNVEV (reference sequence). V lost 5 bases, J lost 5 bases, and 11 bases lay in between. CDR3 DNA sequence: TGTGCCAGCAGTGAGACCCCGCGAGATACGCAGTATTTT. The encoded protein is CASSETPRDTQYF.

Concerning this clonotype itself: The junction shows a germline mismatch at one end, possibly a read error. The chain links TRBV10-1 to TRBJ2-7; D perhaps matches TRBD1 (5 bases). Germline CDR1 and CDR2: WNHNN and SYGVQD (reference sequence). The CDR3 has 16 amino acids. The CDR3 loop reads CAGSDGFVQGPYGQYF. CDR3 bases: TGCGCCGGCAGTGATGGGTTCGTTCAGGGCCCCTACGGGCAGTACTTC.

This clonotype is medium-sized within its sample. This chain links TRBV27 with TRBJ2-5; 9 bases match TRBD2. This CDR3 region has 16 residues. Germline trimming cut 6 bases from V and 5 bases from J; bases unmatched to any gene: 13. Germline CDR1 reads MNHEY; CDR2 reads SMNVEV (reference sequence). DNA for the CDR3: TGTGCCAGCAGGGGGTTGGCGGGAGGGCCCCGGGAGACCCAGTACTTC. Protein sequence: CASRGLAGGPRETQYF.

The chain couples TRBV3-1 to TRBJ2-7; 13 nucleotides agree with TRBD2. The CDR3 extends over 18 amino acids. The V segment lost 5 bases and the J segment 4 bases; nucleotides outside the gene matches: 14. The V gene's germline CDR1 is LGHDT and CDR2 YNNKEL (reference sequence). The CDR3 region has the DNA TGTGCCAGCAGCGACCGACCCTGGACTAGCGGGAGTCTTTACGAGCAGTACTTC. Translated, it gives CASSDRPWTSGSLYEQYF.

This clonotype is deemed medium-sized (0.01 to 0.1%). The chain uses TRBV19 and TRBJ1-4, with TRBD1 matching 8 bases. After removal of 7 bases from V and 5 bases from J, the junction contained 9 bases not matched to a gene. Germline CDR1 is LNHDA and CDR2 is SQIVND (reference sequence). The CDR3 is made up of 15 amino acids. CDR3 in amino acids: CASTIRAGGNEKLFF. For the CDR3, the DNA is TGTGCCAGTACCATACGGGCAGGGGGCAATGAAAAACTGTTTTTT.

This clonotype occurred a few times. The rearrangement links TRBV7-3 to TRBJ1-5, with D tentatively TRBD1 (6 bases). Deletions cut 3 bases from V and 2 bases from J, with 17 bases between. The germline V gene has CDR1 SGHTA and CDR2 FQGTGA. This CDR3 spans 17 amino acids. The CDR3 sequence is CASSLAPSQGCNQPQHF. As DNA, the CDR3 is TGTGCCAGCAGCTTGGCGCCCTCCCAGGGGTGCAATCAGCCCCAGCATTTT. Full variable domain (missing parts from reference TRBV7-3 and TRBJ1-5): GAGVSQTPSNKVTEKGKYVELRCDPISGHTALYWYRQSLGQGPEFLIYFQGTGAADDSGLPNDRFFAVRPEGSVSTLKIQRTERGDSAVYLCASSLAPSQGCNQPQHFGDGTRLSIL.

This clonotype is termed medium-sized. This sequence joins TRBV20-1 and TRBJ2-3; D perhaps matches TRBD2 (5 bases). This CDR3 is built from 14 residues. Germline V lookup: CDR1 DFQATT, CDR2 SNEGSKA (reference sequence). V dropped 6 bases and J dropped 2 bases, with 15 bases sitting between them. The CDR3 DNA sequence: TGCAGTGCCCCGATAGCGATTCTCACAGATACGCAGTATTTT. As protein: CSAPIAILTDTQYF.

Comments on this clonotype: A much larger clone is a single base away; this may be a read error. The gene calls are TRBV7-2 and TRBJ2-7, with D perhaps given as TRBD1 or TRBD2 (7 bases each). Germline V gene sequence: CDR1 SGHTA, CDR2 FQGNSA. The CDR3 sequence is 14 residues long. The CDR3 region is CAGSLAGRGGEQYF. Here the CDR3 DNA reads TGTGCCGGCAGCTTAGCTGGCAGGGGGGGCGAGCAGTACTTC.

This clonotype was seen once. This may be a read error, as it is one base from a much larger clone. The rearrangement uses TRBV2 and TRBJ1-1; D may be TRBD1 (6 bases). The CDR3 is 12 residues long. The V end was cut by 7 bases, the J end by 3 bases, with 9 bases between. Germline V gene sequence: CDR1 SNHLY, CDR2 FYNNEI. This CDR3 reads CASKDRYTEAFF. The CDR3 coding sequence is TGTGCCAGCAAAGACAGGTACACTGAAGCTTTCTTT.

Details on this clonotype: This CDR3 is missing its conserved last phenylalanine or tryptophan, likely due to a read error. The CDR3: CSVGSEQGVIPNEQFL. CDR3 sequence (DNA): TGCAGCGTCGGATCAGAACAGGGGGTTATTCCTAATGAGCAGTTCTTA. V usage is TRBV29-1 and J usage is TRBJ2-1, with 8 positions matching TRBD1. V lost 6 bases to trimming and J lost 7 bases; unmatched junction nucleotides: 17. Germline assignment: CDR1 SQVTM and CDR2 ANQGSEA. The CDR3 length is 16 residues.